These T cell receptor beta chains were read from a single sample in a study of radiotherapy plus CTLA-4 blockade in lung cancer. Generated by immunoSEQ multiplex PCR, the TCRdb table keeps only in-frame clones and is missing some. The data contain 120,000 or so clones, just under 90% of them singletons. The specimen comprised peripheral blood, sampled from a patient treated with radiotherapy plus ipilimumab. Receptors were obtained from a human donor with non-small cell lung cancer that progressed on radiotherapy plus ipilimumab. CDR3s include the opening cysteine and the closing phenylalanine or tryptophan. D genes are given only for firm matches.

13,TRBJ1-1,NA,TRBV15,CATSVDINTEAFF
15,TRBJ1-1,TRBD1,TRBV5-1,CASSPLGGGRTEAFF
14,TRBJ2-1,TRBD2,TRBV7-2,CASSASGGYNEQFF
13,TRBJ1-4,TRBD1,TRBV18,CASSHGQEGELFF
14,TRBJ1-1,NA,TRBV11-2,CASSLESGRAEAFF
14,TRBJ2-7,NA,TRBV5-1,CASSLASRSYEQYF
18,TRBJ2-5,TRBD1,TRBV10-2,CASSERGLGQGNRGTQYF
15,TRBJ2-7,NA,TRBV6-5,CASSYSAGKSYEQYF
13,TRBJ1-3,NA,TRBV7-3,CASSLTGGDTIYF
11,TRBJ2-1,NA,TRBV6-1,CASRTGIEQFF
15,TRBJ2-1,NA,TRBV10-1,CASSDSGLDYNEQFF
15,TRBJ1-5,NA,TRBV4-2,CASSQDYRVNQPQHF
13,TRBJ1-2,NA,TRBV15,CATRLGGANGYTF
17,TRBJ2-1,TRBD2,TRBV5-4,CASIGRASGNFSYEQFF
12,TRBJ2-2,NA,TRBV6-1,CASRSNTGELFF
18,TRBJ2-4,TRBD2,TRBV6-1,CASSGRAGGPLGVNIQYF
12,TRBJ1-5,NA,TRBV28,CASSFLGGPQHF
16,TRBJ2-3,NA,TRBV9,CASSVAPGSSTDTQYF
16,TRBJ1-2,TRBD1,TRBV5-5,CASSLGDRVVNYGYTF
14,TRBJ2-2,TRBD1,TRBV29-1,CSVAQGANTGELFF
14,TRBJ1-5,NA,TRBV6-6,CASSYSGVNQPQHF
16,TRBJ2-2,TRBD2,TRBV7-2,CASSLVGGRAIGELFF
15,TRBJ2-7,NA,TRBV11-3,CASSSRLELGNEQYF
15,TRBJ2-3,TRBD2,TRBV6-5,CASRAGLVFADTQYF
16,TRBJ2-7,NA,TRBV21-1,CAPKKASREGLYEQYF
13,TRBJ2-7,NA,TRBV18,CASQNGGSDEQYF
13,TRBJ1-4,NA,TRBV18,CASSPGLNEKLFF
16,TRBJ2-2,TRBD1,TRBV5-5,CASSQRQGMETGELFF
15,TRBJ1-5,TRBD1,TRBV6-5,CASGRDRVGRQPQHF
15,TRBJ1-3,NA,TRBV6-5,CASSYSAGNGNTIYF
19,TRBJ2-3,TRBD2,TRBV5-6,CASSRTSGRDLKNTDTQYF
14,TRBJ2-2,NA,TRBV2,CASRDFPGTGELFF
12,TRBJ1-3,NA,TRBV29-1,CSVRTEGNTIYF
16,TRBJ2-6,NA,TRBV7-2,CASSLGFRSGANVLTF
13,TRBJ2-1,NA,TRBV19,CASRERGSDEQFF
14,TRBJ2-7,TRBD1,TRBV5-4,CASSPRDREYEQYF
14,TRBJ2-7,NA,TRBV30,CAWSRGIGTYEQYF
11,TRBJ2-1,NA,TRBV5-1,CASYRNNEQFF
13,TRBJ2-7,NA,TRBV5-1,CASSRLGGFEQYF
14,TRBJ2-5,TRBD2,TRBV2,CASSATSPQETQYF
19,TRBJ2-5,NA,TRBV6-1,CASSVGHWRQVGIQETQYF
16,TRBJ2-7,NA,TRBV5-4,CASGGVLPGLSYEQYF
15,TRBJ1-1,NA,TRBV6-1,CASSRPGWENTEAFF
15,TRBJ2-1,TRBD2,TRBV11-2,CASSLEAGAYNEQFF
14,TRBJ1-1,NA,TRBV5-1,CASSSAWSNTEAFF
16,TRBJ1-3,TRBD1,TRBV4-2,CASSQDGQGTGNTIYF
15,TRBJ2-2,NA,TRBV9,CASSVEPERSGELFF
14,TRBJ2-5,TRBD2,TRBV12-5,CASLFGGIQETQYF
14,TRBJ1-5,NA,TRBV5-1,CASSLGQAHQPQHF
15,TRBJ1-2,NA,TRBV14,CASSPKLGAVFGYTF
14,TRBJ2-7,TRBD1,TRBV2,CASSRRDSVYEQYF
16,TRBJ2-5,NA,TRBV19,CASSILGGRGQETQYF
12,TRBJ2-7,NA,TRBV2,CASRGSRDEQYF
13,TRBJ1-1,NA,TRBV18,CASSLEEMTEAFF
15,TRBJ1-3,NA,TRBV19,CASRGGQQAGNTIYF
13,TRBJ1-2,NA,TRBV11-3,CASSSTPGSGYTF
14,TRBJ2-7,NA,TRBV7-9,CASSLGGLSYEQYF
14,TRBJ1-4,TRBD1,TRBV6-1,CASREPGQAPKLFF
16,TRBJ1-1,NA,TRBV5-6,CASSGRGGTSGTEAFF
15,TRBJ2-7,TRBD1,TRBV27,CASSPIGTGIYEQYF